This T cell receptor beta chain was identified during a study of blood T cell repertoires in COVID-19. This CDR3 is built from 14 residues. The trim removed 6 bases at V and 7 bases at J, leaving 6 bases unmatched. CDR1 and CDR2 (germline): MDHEN, SYDVKM. Clones were read by immunoSEQ multiplex PCR, and TCRdb kept only the in-frame ones, dropping some. This sample has 120,000 to 150,000 clones, with 80% found just once. The sequence came from a man aged 60 to 69 with active or convalescent COVID-19. The chain couples TRBV28 to TRBJ1-5, with TRBD1 identical over 10 bases. The sequencing input was peripheral blood. The CDR3 reads CASRRQGALQPQHF. CDR3 DNA sequence: TGTGCCAGCAGGAGACAGGGGGCTCTCCAGCCCCAGCATTTT.